These T cell receptor beta chains were read from a single sample in a study of T cell responses to AZD1222 COVID-19 vaccine. TCRdb's table, derived via immunoSEQ multiplex PCR, lists solely in-frame clones and lacks some. Of over 130,000 clones listed, just over 85% are singletons. This material consisted of peripheral blood, taken on day 0 of AZD1222 vaccination. The receptors derive from an adult in good health. Each CDR3 is given with its conserved first and last residue. Each record gives: J gene, clone size, V gene, D gene, CDR3 DNA, CDR3 protein. D genes are given only for firm matches. Clone sizes are given selectively: once, few, many, or a class where the clone is expanded.

TRBJ1-3 NA TRBV30 NA TGTGCCTGGAGTGTAACAGGAGAAAACACCATATATTTT CAWSVTGENTIYF
TRBJ2-1 NA TRBV27 NA TGTGCCAGCAGTTATAGGGTGACGTATGAGCAGTTCTTC CASSYRVTYEQFF
TRBJ1-4 NA TRBV7-9 NA TGTGCCAGCAGGCCCTGGGACCTCGGAGAAAAACTGTTTTTT CASRPWDLGEKLFF
TRBJ1-2 NA TRBV4-3 NA TGCGCCAGCAGCCAAGAATTTGGGGTGGGCGCCTATGGCTACACCTTC CASSQEFGVGAYGYTF
TRBJ1-1 NA TRBV10-3 NA TGTGCCACAAAACGCTCGGGACAAGGTCCTACTGAAGCTTTCTTT CATKRSGQGPTEAFF
TRBJ1-5 NA TRBV3-1/TRBV3-2 NA TGTGCCAGCAGCCAAGTTCCCTTTGGGCGTCAGCCCCAGCATTTT CASSQVPFGRQPQHF
TRBJ2-1 NA TRBV4-2 TRBD1 TGTGCCAGCAGCCTTAGACAGGGTAAGCAGTTCTTC CASSLRQGKQFF
TRBJ1-2 NA TRBV19 NA TGTGCCAGTAGTACCGACAGTTTTACGTATGGCTACACCTTC CASSTDSFTYGYTF
TRBJ1-4 NA TRBV5-1 NA TGCGCCAGCAGCATTGGAAGCCCGACAACGGGGGAAAAACTGTTTTTT CASSIGSPTTGEKLFF
TRBJ1-2 few TRBV25-1 NA TGTGCCAGCAGTCTCTCCGCCCATGGCTACACCTTC CASSLSAHGYTF
TRBJ2-5 once TRBV5-4 TRBD2 TGTGCCAGCAGCTTGTCCGTGGGAGGGGCTAGGGAGACCCAGTACTTC CASSLSVGGARETQYF
TRBJ1-1 medium-sized TRBV7-8 NA TGTGCCAGCAGTCATGGGGTGGGAGCGGGCACTGAAGCTTTCTTT CASSHGVGAGTEAFF
TRBJ1-2 NA TRBV5-1 NA TGCGCCAGCAGCAGAGATAACAGGGCTGTAGGACTCTATGGCTACACCTTC CASSRDNRAVGLYGYTF
TRBJ1-2 NA TRBV18 TRBD1 TGTGCCAGCTCACTCGGGACAGAGTTCCACTATGGCTACACCTTC CASSLGTEFHYGYTF
TRBJ2-3 NA TRBV9 NA TGTGCCAGCAGCGTAGGGATGGTTTCGACAGATACGCAGTATTTT CASSVGMVSTDTQYF
TRBJ2-5 few TRBV24-1 TRBD2 TGTGCCACCTCCGGGACTAGCGGGAGGGCCGAGAAGACCCAGTACTTC CATSGTSGRAEKTQYF
TRBJ1-3 NA TRBV7-9 NA TGTGCCAGCAGCCCAGAGGGACTGATCTCTGGAAACACCATATATTTT CASSPEGLISGNTIYF
TRBJ1-1 NA TRBV12-3/TRBV12-4 NA TGTGCCAGCAGCTACGCGACAAATGAAGCTTTCTTT CASSYATNEAFF
TRBJ2-7 few TRBV6-5 NA TGTGCCACCACCCAGTGGGGGGAGTACGAGCAGTACTTC CATTQWGEYEQYF
TRBJ1-2 NA TRBV5-4 TRBD1 TGTGCCAGCAGCTCCGGGACAGGGTTTTATGGCTACACCTTC CASSSGTGFYGYTF
TRBJ2-5 NA TRBV7-6 NA TGTGCCAGCAGCTTAGGGGCGGGCCGGGAGACCCAGTACTTC CASSLGAGRETQYF
TRBJ2-7 once TRBV10-3 TRBD1 TGTGCCATCAGTGAGCTTGGACAGGGGATATACGAGCAGTACTTC CAISELGQGIYEQYF
TRBJ1-2 NA TRBV12-3/TRBV12-4 NA TGTGCCAGCAGCCGGGAAGGGTACTATGGCTACACCTTC CASSREGYYGYTF
TRBJ1-1 NA TRBV5-1 TRBD1 TGCGCCAGCAGCTTGCCCGGGACAGGTTACGGAGAAGCTTTCTTT CASSLPGTGYGEAFF
TRBJ2-7 NA TRBV7-9 TRBD1 TGTGCCAGCAGCTCGAAACCAGGGGGCCTTCCTTCCTACGAGCAGTACTTC CASSSKPGGLPSYEQYF
TRBJ2-5 NA TRBV14 TRBD2 TGTGCCAGCAGCCAAAGTAGCGGGAGGGCCCTGGAAGAGACCCAGTACTTC CASSQSSGRALEETQYF
TRBJ1-1 once TRBV30 NA TGTGCCTGGAGTTTACACAGGGACACTGAAGCTTTCTTT CAWSLHRDTEAFF
TRBJ2-3 once TRBV19 TRBD2 TGTGCCAGTAGGCGGGAGGTTAGCACAGATACGCAGTATTTT CASRREVSTDTQYF
TRBJ1-5 NA TRBV28 TRBD1 TGTGCCAGCAGTTTTATTCGCTACGACAGGGAGGCCCATCAGCCCCAGCATTTT CASSFIRYDREAHQPQHF
TRBJ2-1 NA TRBV27 NA TGTGCCAGCAGTTTTCAGCAAGCGGACAATGAGCAGTTCTTC CASSFQQADNEQFF
TRBJ1-1 NA TRBV28 NA TGTGCCAGCAGGTCCCTGCGGGCAGGGATCATGAACACTGAAGCTTTCTTT CASRSLRAGIMNTEAFF
TRBJ2-5 NA TRBV5-1 TRBD2 TGCGCCAGCAGCTTGAGCGGGAAGGGGGAGACCCAGTACTTC CASSLSGKGETQYF
TRBJ2-7 NA TRBV7-9 NA TGTGCCAGCAGCCCCTACAGGGATGACTACGAGCAGTACTTC CASSPYRDDYEQYF
TRBJ1-4 once TRBV28 TRBD1 TGTGCCAGCAGTTCCTTACCTCAGGGGGCTAGACTGTTTTTT CASSSLPQGARLFF
TRBJ1-2 NA TRBV3-1/TRBV3-2 NA TGTGCCAGCAGCCACTCCCAAGGACGGGGTTTGTATGGCTACACCTTC CASSHSQGRGLYGYTF
TRBJ2-3 NA TRBV5-1 NA TGCGCCAGCAGCTTGCGGGACGGAGGCGATACGCAGTATTTT CASSLRDGGDTQYF
TRBJ1-5 NA TRBV6-2/TRBV6-3 NA TGTGCCAGCAGTTACCGAAGGGACGGCAGGGGAAGCAATCAGCCCCAGCATTTT CASSYRRDGRGSNQPQHF
TRBJ1-1 NA TRBV4-1 TRBD1 TGCGCCAGCAGCCAACCGGACAGGGATGAAGCTTTCTTT CASSQPDRDEAFF
TRBJ2-1 NA TRBV19 NA TGTGCCAGTAGTATAGCAGGGTACAATGAGCAGTTCTTC CASSIAGYNEQFF
TRBJ1-1 NA TRBV5-4 NA TGTGCCGGATACAGCCTCATGAACACTGAAGCTTTCTTT CAGYSLMNTEAFF
TRBJ2-1 NA TRBV5-3 TRBD1 TGTGCCAGAAGCCAGGGGACAGGGTCCTACAATGAGCAGTTCTTC CARSQGTGSYNEQFF
TRBJ2-3 NA TRBV2 TRBD1 TGTGCCAGCAGTTCACAGGGGGCAGATACGCAGTATTTT CASSSQGADTQYF
TRBJ2-7 NA TRBV11-2 NA TGTGCCAGCAGCTTCACGGGTGGACCCTACGAGCAGTACTTC CASSFTGGPYEQYF
TRBJ1-3 NA TRBV3-1/TRBV3-2 NA TGTGCCAGCAGCCAAGTAAAAAGGGCCACTCGAAACACCATATATTTT CASSQVKRATRNTIYF
TRBJ2-1 NA TRBV9 TRBD2 TGTGCCAGCAGCCCAGCCCTGAGCGGGAGGCTAAACAATGAGCAGTTCTTC CASSPALSGRLNNEQFF
TRBJ2-3 NA TRBV28 NA TGTGCCAGCAGGCGAGACACAGATACGCAGTATTTT CASRRDTDTQYF
TRBJ2-3 NA TRBV28 NA TGTGCCTCCCAAGGAGGACGCACAGATACGCAGTATTTT CASQGGRTDTQYF
TRBJ1-1 NA TRBV6-5 TRBD1 TGTGCCAGCAGCCAGGGGGGTAGGTCTGAAGCTTTCTTT CASSQGGRSEAFF
TRBJ2-7 NA TRBV18 NA TGTGCCAGCTCTCCTCCCGATTTCAGGCCGCAGTACTTC CASSPPDFRPQYF
TRBJ2-3 NA TRBV19 NA TGTGCCAGTAGTATGAGAACAGATACGCAGTATTTT CASSMRTDTQYF
TRBJ2-7 NA TRBV30 TRBD1 TGTGCCTGGAGTGCCGGACAGGGCTACGAGCAGTACTTC CAWSAGQGYEQYF
TRBJ2-1 NA TRBV7-9 NA TGTGCCAGCAGCCCAGCAGTAAGCAATGAGCAGTTCTTC CASSPAVSNEQFF
TRBJ2-7 once TRBV27 NA TGTGCCAGCAAGGCTAGCGCCATCTACGAGCAGTACTTC CASKASAIYEQYF
TRBJ2-2 NA TRBV12-5 TRBD1 TGTGCTAGTGGCTCGGGACAGACGAACACCGGGGAGCTGTTTTTT CASGSGQTNTGELFF
TRBJ1-6 NA TRBV11-2 TRBD1 TGTGCCAGCAACAAACAGGGGGCGCATTCACCCCTCCACTTT CASNKQGAHSPLHF